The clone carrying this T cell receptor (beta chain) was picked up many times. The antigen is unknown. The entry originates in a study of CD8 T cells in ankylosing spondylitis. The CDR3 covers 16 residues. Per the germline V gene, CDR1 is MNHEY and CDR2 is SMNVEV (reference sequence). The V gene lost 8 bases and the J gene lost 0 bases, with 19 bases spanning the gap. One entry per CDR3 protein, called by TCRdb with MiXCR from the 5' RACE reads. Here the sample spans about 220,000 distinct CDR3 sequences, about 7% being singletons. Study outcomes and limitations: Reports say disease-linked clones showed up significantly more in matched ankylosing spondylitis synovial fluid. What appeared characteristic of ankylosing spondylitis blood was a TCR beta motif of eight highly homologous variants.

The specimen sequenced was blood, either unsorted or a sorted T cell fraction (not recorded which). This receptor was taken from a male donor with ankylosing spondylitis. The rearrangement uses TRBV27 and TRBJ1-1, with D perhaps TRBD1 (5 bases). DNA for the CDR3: TGTGCCAGCTGGGGAAGGGACGGGTCTTTGAACACTGAAGCTTTCTTT. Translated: CASWGRDGSLNTEAFF.